One sample yielded the 22 T cell receptor beta chains listed below, sequenced in a study of neoadjuvant anti-PD-1 for oral cavity cancer. Assay: immunoSEQ multiplex PCR; the TCRdb copy retains only in-frame clones and omits some. This table holds 20,000 to 30,000 clones, more than 20% found once. Time point here: after neoadjuvant nivolumab, at surgical resection. The sequencing used tumor tissue, collected after nivolumab (anti-PD-1) treatment. These receptors originate from a person aged 40 to 85 with oral cavity squamous cell carcinoma.

This clone was recorded a few times. This rearrangement joins TRBV9 to TRBJ2-1, with 9 nucleotides matching TRBD2. The V gene's germline CDR1 is SGDLS and CDR2 YYNGEE. V dropped 3 bases and J dropped 3; count of bases not matched to a gene: 7. This CDR3 has 16 amino acids. The CDR3 region is CASSAQAGGSYNEQFF. CDR3 in DNA: TGTGCCAGCAGCGCCCAAGCGGGAGGAAGCTACAATGAGCAGTTCTTC.

The chain carries TRBV4-1 and TRBJ2-1; D not certain. Germline lookup yields CDR1 MGHRA and CDR2 YSYEKL. The CDR3 has 11 amino acids. V was pared by 5 bases and J by 6 bases, with 5 bases between. CDR3: CASSSLNEQFF. For the CDR3, the DNA is TGCGCCAGCAGCTCTCTCAATGAGCAGTTCTTC.

This clone was counted at least ten times. The V and J genes are TRBV6-1 and TRBJ1-6, with TRBD1 matching over 11 bases. With V trimmed by 6 bases and J by 9 bases, 7 bases remained unmatched. The germline CDR1 and CDR2 sequences are MNHNS and SASEGT. The CDR3 spans 15 residues. The CDR3 region is CASRPRTGGPSPLHF. The CDR3 nucleotides are TGTGCCAGCAGGCCTCGGACAGGGGGCCCTTCACCCCTCCACTTT.

Only one count was recorded for this clone. The chain couples TRBV4-1 to TRBJ2-7, with TRBD2 matching 9 bases. V lost 1 base, J lost 7 bases, and 14 bases stayed unmatched. The germline CDR1 and CDR2 sequences are MGHRA and YSYEKL. The CDR3 is 17 amino acids. This CDR3 reads CASSQGLESGGFGEQYF. The CDR3 nucleotides are TGCGCCAGCAGCCAAGGCCTGGAGAGCGGGGGGTTTGGGGAGCAGTACTTC.

This chain links TRBV6-1 with TRBJ2-7; D might be TRBD2 (7 bases). This CDR3 region has 14 residues. Germline V gives CDR1 MNHNS, CDR2 SASEGT. Between the trimmed V and J ends, which lost 8 bases and 3 bases, there was a span of 17 bases. DNA of the CDR3: TGTGCCAGCTTTGGGGGGGGCAGCTACTACGAGCAGTACTTC. This gives the protein CASFGGGSYYEQYF.

The gene calls are TRBV21-1 and TRBJ1-1. TRBV21-1 is designated a pseudogene. CDR3 length: 14 amino acids. The CDR3 nucleotides read TGTGCCAGCAGCAAAGGGAGGATGAACACTGAAGCTTTCTTT. Protein: CASSKGRMNTEAFF.

V gene TRBV6-1 combines with J gene TRBJ1-5; D not certain. Looked up from germline, CDR1 is MNHNS and CDR2 is SASEGT. The CDR3 runs to 13 residues. The V end was cut by 8 bases, the J end by 6 bases, with 14 bases between. The CDR3 nucleotides read TGTGCCAGCGGCGGTTCCGAAGTTCAGCCCCAGCATTTT. This gives the protein CASGGSEVQPQHF.

By share, this clone counts as medium-sized (0.01 to 0.1%). This rearrangement joins TRBV7-9 to TRBJ1-1; D remains ambiguous. V lost 2 bases and J 0 bases, leaving 13 bases between the germline ends. The CDR3 length is 16 residues. Germline V CDR1 and CDR2: SEHNR, FQNEAQ (reference sequence). The chain's CDR3 is CASSLYSGGLNTEAFF. The DNA for the CDR3 is TGTGCCAGCAGCTTATATTCGGGCGGTTTGAACACTGAAGCTTTCTTT.

This clone was counted between two and nine times. CDR3 coding DNA: TGCGCCAGCAGCTACGCGGATACGCAGTATTTT. This encodes CASSYADTQYF. V usage is TRBV10-2 and J usage is TRBJ2-3; D not certain. The CDR3 length is 11 residues. Deletions cut 6 bases from V and 6 bases from J, with 7 bases between. Germline loops: CDR1 WSHSY, CDR2 SAAADI.

The chain is built from TRBV28 and TRBJ2-1; D not certain. This CDR3 spans 13 amino acids. From germline, CDR1 is MDHEN and CDR2 SYDVKM. V lost 8 bases and J 0 bases, leaving 8 bases between the germline ends. In DNA, the CDR3 is TGTGCCAGCCGCCTTGTCTCCTACAATGAGCAGTTCTTC. Protein product: CASRLVSYNEQFF.

The chain combines TRBV29-1 with TRBJ2-7; the D gene could be TRBD1 or TRBD2 (5 bases each). V lost 6 bases and J lost 2, with 11 bases in between. From germline, CDR1 is SQVTM and CDR2 ANQGSEA. The CDR3 is 12 amino acids. DNA for the CDR3: TGCAGCGTCCGGGACGGAACCTACGAGCAGTACTTC. As protein: CSVRDGTYEQYF.

The genes are TRBV7-9 and TRBJ2-1; D ambiguous. Trimming cost V 2 bases and J 7 bases, with 12 bases left between them. The CDR3 loop spans 14 amino acids. From germline, CDR1 is SEHNR and CDR2 FQNEAQ (reference sequence). CDR3 amino acids: CASSLLARRNEQFF. As DNA, the CDR3 is TGTGCCAGCAGCTTACTGGCACGGCGGAATGAGCAGTTCTTC. The full variable domain, with the rest looked up from reference TRBV7-9 and TRBJ2-1, is DTGVSQNPRHKITKRGQNVTFRCDPISEHNRLYWYRQTLGQGPEFLTYFQNEAQLEKSRLLSDRFSAERPKGSFSTLEIQRTEQGDSAMYLCASSLLARRNEQFFGPGTRLTVL.

This clone has a handful of counts. The chain combines TRBV5-1 with TRBJ1-6, with TRBD1 matching 8 bases. V gave up 4 bases and J gave up 7 bases; unmatched junction bases: 7. Looked up from germline, CDR1 is SGHRS and CDR2 is YFSETQ. The CDR3 totals 15 residues. The CDR3, as DNA: TGCGCCAGCAGCGCCGGACAGGGCGCAAATTCACCCCTCCACTTT. As protein: CASSAGQGANSPLHF.

The chain is built from TRBV11-3 and TRBJ2-1, with D tentatively TRBD1 or TRBD2 (6 bases each). The CDR3 length is 16 residues. Trimming shortened V by 1 base and J by 3 bases, and 13 bases separated the two germline ends. Germline assignment: CDR1 SGHNT and CDR2 YENEEA. The CDR3 sequence is CASSLGWRGHYNEQFF. The CDR3 DNA follows: TGTGCCAGCAGCTTAGGGTGGCGGGGACACTACAATGAGCAGTTCTTC. Full variable domain (remainder filled in from reference TRBV11-3 and TRBJ2-1): EAGVVQSPRYKIIEKKQPVAFWCNPISGHNTLYWYLQNLGQGPELLIRYENEEAVDDSQLPKDRFSAERLKGVDSTLKIQPAELGDSAVYLCASSLGWRGHYNEQFFGPGTRLTVL.

The genes are TRBV7-6 and TRBJ2-3; 7 nucleotides align to TRBD2. CDR1 and CDR2 (germline): SGHVS, FNYEAQ. Germline trimming cut 0 bases from V and 0 bases from J; bases unmatched to any gene: 6. This CDR3 region has 17 residues. The CDR3 sequence: CASSLAGGGTSTDTQYF. The DNA for the CDR3 is TGTGCCAGCAGCTTAGCGGGGGGGGGAACTAGCACAGATACGCAGTATTTT.

This clone was seen more than once but under ten times. The chain joins TRBV15 to TRBJ2-5; D call uncertain. V was pared by 0 bases and J by 3 bases, with 8 bases between. This CDR3 is 14 amino acids long. Germline V gene sequence: CDR1 LNHNV, CDR2 YYDKDF (reference sequence). For the CDR3, the DNA is TGTGCCACCAGCAGAGATAAGCGTAAAGAGACCCAGTACTTC. Translation: CATSRDKRKETQYF.

The chain couples TRBV5-4 to TRBJ1-2; D is ambiguous. Germline CDR1 and CDR2: SGHNT and YYREEE (reference sequence). The V gene lost 3 bases and the J gene lost 3 bases, with 6 bases spanning the gap. CDR3 length: 12 amino acids. CDR3: CASSSSDYGYTF. CDR3 DNA sequence: TGTGCCAGCAGCTCTTCTGACTATGGCTACACCTTC. The variable domain in full, completed from reference TRBV5-4 and TRBJ1-2, reads ETGVTQSPTHLIKTRGQQVTLRCSSQSGHNTVSWYQQALGQGPQFIFQYYREEENGRGNFPPRFSGLQFPNYSSELNVNALELDDSALYLCASSSSDYGYTFGSGTRLTVV.

The V and J genes are TRBV29-1 and TRBJ2-1; 8 bases match TRBD1. The germline CDR1 and CDR2 sequences are SQVTM and ANQGSEA. V trimming: 5 bases; J trimming: 2 bases; junction bases outside the gene matches: 11. CDR3 size: 16 residues. The CDR3 loop is CSVHSRTGWAYNEQFF. The CDR3 DNA follows: TGCAGCGTTCACTCGCGGACAGGGTGGGCCTACAATGAGCAGTTCTTC.

This clone was observed a handful of times. The chain recombines TRBV27 with TRBJ1-1; D is unresolved. The CDR3 runs 14 residues. The V and J ends lost 4 bases and 0 bases respectively, with 9 bases between them. Germline-derived CDR1 and CDR2 are MNHEY and SMNVEV (reference sequence). CDR3 bases: TGTGCCAGCAGTTCCCAGCCCATGAACACTGAAGCTTTCTTT. It codes for CASSSQPMNTEAFF.

This chain joins TRBV4-1 and TRBJ1-2; D is perhaps TRBD1 (5 bases). This CDR3 is built from 16 residues. Trimming took 0 bases from V and 5 from J, leaving 16 bases between them. Germline CDR1 MGHRA, CDR2 YSYEKL. CDR3 in DNA: TGCGCCAGCAGCCAAGAAGATACCGGGGGTCGATATGGCTACACCTTC. As protein: CASSQEDTGGRYGYTF.

A few counts support this clone. The gene calls are TRBV10-3 and TRBJ1-5; D might be TRBD1 (5 bases). Per the germline V gene, CDR1 is ENHRY and CDR2 is SYGVKD. Trimming took off 6 bases at V and 0 bases at J, with 18 bases between the two ends. The CDR3 runs to 17 residues. The CDR3 region is CAISSDSLSDSNQPQHF. The CDR3 DNA follows: TGTGCCATCAGCAGCGACAGTTTATCTGATAGCAATCAGCCCCAGCATTTT.

The chain has TRBV9 and TRBJ1-1; TRBD1 might be the D (6 bases). CDR3 size: 13 residues. Between the trimmed V and J ends, which lost 0 bases and 4 bases, there was a span of 7 bases. Per the germline V gene, CDR1 is SGDLS and CDR2 is YYNGEE. CDR3 bases: TGTGCCAGCAGCGTAGGACAGGCCACTGAAGCTTTCTTT. Translating it yields CASSVGQATEAFF.